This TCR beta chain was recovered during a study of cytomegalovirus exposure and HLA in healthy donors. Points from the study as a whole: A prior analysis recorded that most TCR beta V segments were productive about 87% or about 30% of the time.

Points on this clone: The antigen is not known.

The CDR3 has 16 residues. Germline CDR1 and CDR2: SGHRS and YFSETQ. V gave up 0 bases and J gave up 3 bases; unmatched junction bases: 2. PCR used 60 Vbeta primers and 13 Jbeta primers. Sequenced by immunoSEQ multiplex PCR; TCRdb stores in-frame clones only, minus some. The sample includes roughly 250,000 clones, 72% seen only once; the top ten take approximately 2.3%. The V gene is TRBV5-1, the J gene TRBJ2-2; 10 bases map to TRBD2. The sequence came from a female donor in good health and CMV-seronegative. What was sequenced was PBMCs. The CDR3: CASSLVLAGDTGELFF. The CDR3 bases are TGCGCCAGCAGCTTGGTCCTAGCGGGAGACACCGGGGAGCTGTTTTTT.